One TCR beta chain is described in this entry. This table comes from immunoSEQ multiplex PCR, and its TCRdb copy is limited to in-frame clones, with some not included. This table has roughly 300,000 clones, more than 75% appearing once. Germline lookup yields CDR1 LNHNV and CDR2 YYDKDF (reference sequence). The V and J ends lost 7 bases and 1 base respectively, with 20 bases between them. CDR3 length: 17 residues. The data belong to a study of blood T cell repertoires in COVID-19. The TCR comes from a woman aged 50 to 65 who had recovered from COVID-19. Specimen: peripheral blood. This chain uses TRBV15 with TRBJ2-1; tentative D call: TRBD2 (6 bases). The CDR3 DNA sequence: TGTGCCACCAACAACGCCTGGGGAGGAGGTTCCTACAATGAGCAGTTCTTC. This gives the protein CATNNAWGGGSYNEQFF.